The clone carrying this TCR beta chain was seen ten or more times. Deletions cut 10 bases from V and 6 bases from J, with 22 bases between. CDR3 size: 15 residues. Germline V gives CDR1 KGHDR, CDR2 SFDVKD. Indicated time point: newly diagnosed GD, antithyroid drugs for less than 3 months. Following extraction of RNA from PBMCs, that RNA was used to make the TCR library. These data belong to a study of regulatory T cells in long-lasting Graves disease. Building of the TCR beta libraries involved iRepertoire HTBI primers and Arm-PCR of CDR3 regions. TCRdb re-called the multiplex PCR reads with MiXCR, one entry per CDR3 protein. There are about 540,000 distinct CDR3 sequences in the sample; 13% occur only once, and more than 8.5% lies in the top ten. This sample also appeared in a second study, on T cells in Graves' hyperthyroidism and ophthalmopathy.

The V and J genes are TRBV24-1 and TRBJ2-3; possibly TRBD1 for D (7 bases). The receptor was isolated from a man younger than 45 with Graves disease. The material sequenced was peripheral blood mononuclear cells (PBMCs), taken at new diagnosis, from a patient treated with antithyroid drugs. This CDR3 is CATAPGRGGSDTQYF. In DNA, the CDR3 is TGTGCCACAGCACCCGGGAGAGGGGGCAGTGATACGCAGTATTTT.